The 20 T cell receptor beta chains below all came from one sample that was sequenced in a study of spatial heterogeneity in lung cancer. These TCRs' antigens remain unknown. The time point was: sample taken at primary tumor resection. TCRdb redid the calling of the 5' RACE reads with MiXCR, one entry per CDR3 protein. The sample holds fewer than 20,000 distinct CDR3 sequences, 5.5% to 6.5% seen once. Points from the study as a whole: Counts of expanded alpha and beta TCRs within tumors tracked the tumor nonsynonymous mutation count.

The input for sequencing was lung tumor tissue, taken at surgery. These receptors came from a female donor with early-stage non-small cell lung cancer.

Of note for this clonotype: As an off-target read in a library built for alpha chains, this beta chain has a frequency of little significance. This chain connects TRBV7-2 to TRBJ1-5; TRBD1 matches 7 bases. V gave up 4 bases and J gave up 0 bases; unmatched junction bases: 3. Germline CDR1 reads SGHTA; CDR2 reads FQGNSA. The CDR3 is made up of 15 amino acids. CDR3 in amino acids: CASSSGQHSNQPQHF. The CDR3 DNA sequence: TGTGCCAGCAGCTCGGGACAGCATAGCAATCAGCCCCAGCATTTT.

This clonotype was detected ten times or more. This beta chain came through as a stray read in a library set up for alpha chains, and its size says little. V usage is TRBV6-1 and J usage is TRBJ2-7; D possibly uses TRBD1 or TRBD2 (5 bases each). V lost 3 bases and J lost 4, with 13 bases in between. Germline V CDR1 and CDR2: MNHNS, SASEGT. The CDR3 has 14 residues. In DNA, the CDR3 is TGTGCCAGCAGTGATTGGGACGGCCTTTACGAGCAGTACTTC. Residues: CASSDWDGLYEQYF.

This clonotype has ten or more counts. The library was prepared for alpha chains; this beta chain is a stray read, so its frequency means little. The J gene is TRBJ2-2, the V gene TRBV13; a weak D match, TRBD1 (5 bases). Germline V gene sequence: CDR1 PRHDT, CDR2 FYEKMQ (reference sequence). The CDR3 length is 16 residues. Between the trimmed V and J ends, which lost 1 base and 0 bases, there was a span of 9 bases. The CDR3 region has the DNA TGTGCCAGCAGCTTAGCGTCAGGGACGAACACCGGGGAGCTGTTTTTT. Translation gives CASSLASGTNTGELFF.

Of note for this clonotype: A much larger clone lies a single base off, so this may be a read error. For a library built for alpha chains, this beta chain is a stray read; little rests on its size. In nucleotides, the CDR3 is TGTGCCAGCAGCTTAATCACAGATACGCAGTATTTT. It encodes CASSLITDTQYF. The chain combines TRBV7-9 with TRBJ2-3; D is uncertain. The CDR3 length is 12 residues. V lost 2 bases and J 2 bases, leaving 2 bases between the germline ends. The germline gives CDR1 SEHNR, CDR2 FQNEAQ (reference sequence). Based on the CDR3 plus reference TRBV7-9 and TRBJ2-3, the full variable domain is DTGVSQNPRHKITKRGQNVTFRCDPISEHNRLYWYRQTLGQGPEFLTYFQNEAQLEKSRLLSDRFSAERPKGSFSTLEIQRTEQGDSAMYLCASSLITDTQYFGPGTRLTVL.

This clonotype appeared many times. Because this beta chain is a stray read in a library intended to capture alpha chains, its abundance should not be given much weight. J is TRBJ2-1 and V is TRBV5-1; D uncertain. The CDR3 consists of 14 residues. Germline lookup yields CDR1 SGHRS and CDR2 YFSETQ. Trimming stripped 4 bases from V and 3 bases from J, with 11 bases between. The CDR3 here is CASSPWGSYNEQFF. For the CDR3, the DNA is TGCGCCAGCAGCCCTTGGGGTAGCTACAATGAGCAGTTCTTC.

This clonotype was detected ten times or more. Found in a library prepared for alpha chains, this beta chain is an off-target read, and its abundance has little meaning. The J gene is TRBJ2-7, the V gene TRBV5-1; 9 nucleotides line up with TRBD1. The junction had 8 bases not matched to a gene; V was cut back by 4 bases and J by 6 bases. The CDR3 covers 14 residues. Germline V CDR1 and CDR2: SGHRS, YFSETQ. CDR3 sequence (DNA): TGCGCCAGCAGCGACACAGGGGGCTTGGGCGAGCAGTACTTC. Translating gives CASSDTGGLGEQYF.

This clonotype was detected many times. This beta chain is off target for a library built for alpha chains, so its abundance means little. The CDR3 here is CASSQGPSLAEQYF. CDR3 bases: TGTGCCAGCAGCCAAGGGCCTAGTTTAGCCGAGCAGTACTTC. This chain links TRBV11-3 with TRBJ2-7, with D uncertain. From germline, CDR1 is SGHNT and CDR2 YENEEA. The CDR3 contains 14 residues. The V and J ends lost 5 bases and 6 bases respectively, with 17 bases between them.

In this sample, this clonotype turned up many times. Since the library was made to target alpha chains, this beta chain is a stray read and its abundance is not meaningful. V and J are TRBV25-1 and TRBJ1-5; possibly TRBD1 for D (5 bases). The CDR3 totals 14 residues. The V end lost 4 bases, the J end lost 7 bases, and 14 bases lay between the germline ends. Germline assignment: CDR1 MGHDK and CDR2 SYGVNS. CDR3 sequence: CASSGAWGDQPQHF. The CDR3 DNA follows: TGTGCCAGCAGTGGGGCCTGGGGGGACCAGCCCCAGCATTTT.

In its sample, this clonotype was seen many times. This beta chain is off target for a library built for alpha chains, so its abundance means little. This CDR3 is CATSDRDAKETQYF. The CDR3 nucleotides are TGTGCCACCAGTGACAGGGACGCTAAAGAGACCCAGTACTTC. The gene calls are TRBV24-1 and TRBJ2-5, with D perhaps matching TRBD1 or TRBD2 (5 bases each). CDR3 size: 14 residues. Trimming removed 4 bases from V and 3 bases from J, with 11 bases in between. The germline gives CDR1 KGHDR, CDR2 SFDVKD.

Relative to its sample, this clonotype is medium-sized. As an off-target read in a library built for alpha chains, this beta chain has a frequency of little significance. The J gene is TRBJ1-6, the V gene TRBV9; 7 bases align to TRBD1. The trim removed 0 bases at V and 3 bases at J, leaving 12 bases unmatched. The CDR3 consists of 19 residues. Germline CDR1 is SGDLS and CDR2 is YYNGEE. CDR3 sequence reads: CASSVVPRLGQCYNSPLHF. The CDR3 bases are TGTGCCAGCAGCGTAGTCCCCCGATTGGGACAGTGCTATAATTCACCCCTCCACTTT.

Many counts were recorded for this clonotype. For a library built for alpha chains, this beta chain is a stray read; little rests on its size. The CDR3 loop reads CAIRETGRSGANVLTF. The CDR3 DNA is TGTGCCATCAGGGAAACAGGACGCTCGGGGGCCAACGTCCTGACTTTC. This rearrangement joins TRBV10-3 to TRBJ2-6, with D possibly TRBD1 on 5 matching bases. Germline V CDR1 and CDR2: ENHRY, SYGVKD. This CDR3 is 16 amino acids long. V was clipped by 6 bases and J by 4 bases, with 16 bases between them.

Concerning this clonotype itself: Because the library targeted alpha chains, this beta chain is an off-target read whose size means little. The rearrangement links TRBV7-9 to TRBJ2-7; 11 nucleotides agree with TRBD2. The CDR3 is made up of 13 amino acids. CDR1 SEHNR and CDR2 FQNEAQ come from the germline V gene (reference sequence). Germline trimming cut 7 bases from V and 6 bases from J; bases unmatched to any gene: 5. CDR3 sequence (DNA): TGTGCCAGCAACCTAGCGGGAGGAGGCGAGCAGTACTTC. Translating it yields CASNLAGGGEQYF.

This clonotype was counted at least ten times. As an off-target read in a library built for alpha chains, this beta chain has a frequency of little significance. The V and J genes are TRBV11-2 and TRBJ2-4; no firm D call. The CDR3 has 13 amino acids. Germline CDR1 reads SGHAT; CDR2 reads FQNNGV. Trimming cost V 1 base and J 11 bases, with 12 bases left between them. The CDR3 loop is CASSLGLRDLQYF. DNA for the CDR3: TGTGCCAGCAGCTTAGGGTTACGAGACCTTCAGTACTTC.

There are many counts of this clonotype. Being off target in a library aimed at alpha chains, this beta chain has a size of little meaning. J is TRBJ2-2 and V is TRBV9, with a weak D call TRBD2 (6 bases). Deletions cut 2 bases from V and 0 bases from J, with 11 bases between. Germline CDR1 SGDLS, CDR2 YYNGEE. The CDR3 extends over 16 amino acids. The chain's CDR3 is CASSVAGMPNTGELFF. CDR3 DNA: TGTGCCAGCAGCGTCGCGGGAATGCCGAACACCGGGGAGCTGTTTTTT.

Only a few counts were recorded for this clonotype. This beta chain is off target for a library built for alpha chains, so its abundance means little. The J gene is TRBJ1-2, the V gene TRBV3-1; D gene uncertain. Germline CDR1 reads LGHDT; CDR2 reads YNNKEL (reference sequence). This CDR3 comprises 15 residues. Trimming removed 0 bases at V and 8 bases at J, with 16 bases between. CDR3 protein: CASSQESLFSRGYTF. The CDR3 coding sequence is TGTGCCAGCAGCCAAGAGAGCCTATTTTCTCGCGGCTACACCTTC.

Within the sample, this clonotype is medium-sized. The library was built for alpha chains, so this beta chain is an off-target read and its size means little. The V gene is TRBV7-9, the J gene TRBJ2-3; TRBD1 or TRBD2 may be the D gene (5 bases each). There are 17 residues in the CDR3. Trimming left V 5 bases short and J 5 bases short, with 23 bases between. CDR1 and CDR2 (germline): SEHNR, FQNEAQ (reference sequence). The CDR3 protein is CASSNPWDRRLQDTQYF. DNA for the CDR3: TGTGCCAGCAGCAACCCCTGGGACCGGCGACTACAAGATACGCAGTATTTT.

In this sample, this clonotype is medium-sized (0.01 to 0.1%). For a library built for alpha chains, this beta chain is a stray read; little rests on its size. In DNA form, the CDR3 reads TGTGCCAGCAGCGCCGGGAGAGGTTCAGATACGCAGTATTTT. Its translation: CASSAGRGSDTQYF. V is TRBV9 and J is TRBJ2-3; possibly TRBD2 for D (6 bases). The germline V gene has CDR1 SGDLS and CDR2 YYNGEE. V was shortened by 3 bases and J by 4 bases, with 12 bases between the two germline ends. This CDR3 has 14 residues.

The sample holds a few counts of this clonotype. With the library built for alpha chains, this beta chain is off target and its frequency is not meaningful. The J gene is TRBJ1-1, the V gene TRBV7-2, with TRBD1 identical over 8 bases. The trim removed 2 bases at V and 5 bases at J, leaving 4 bases unmatched. CDR1 SGHTA and CDR2 FQGNSA come from the germline V gene. The CDR3 runs 14 residues. For the CDR3, the DNA is TGTGCCAGCAGCTTACAGGGGGCGAGGACTGAAGCTTTCTTT. Protein product: CASSLQGARTEAFF.

Regarding this clonotype: This beta chain is an unintended read in a library built for alpha chains; its size means little. The chain has TRBV10-3 and TRBJ2-1; 16 positions agree with TRBD2. This CDR3 comprises 15 residues. The ends lost 6 bases at V and 7 bases at J; junction bases unmatched: 3. Germline loops: CDR1 ENHRY, CDR2 SYGVKD. DNA for the CDR3: TGTGCCATCAGAGGGACTAGCGGGAGGGTTAATGAGCAGTTCTTC. Amino acids: CAIRGTSGRVNEQFF.

There are many counts of this clonotype. This beta chain represents an off-target read in a library built for alpha chains; its size is of limited meaning. The V and J genes are TRBV12-3 or TRBV12-4 and TRBJ1-1; D remains ambiguous. Trimming stripped 5 bases from V and 1 base from J, with 5 bases between. The length of the CDR3 is 12 residues. The CDR3 protein is CASSPRNTEAFF. DNA for the CDR3: TGTGCCAGCAGTCCGAGGAACACTGAAGCTTTCTTT.